This T cell receptor beta chain was sequenced for a study of OX40 agonist ivuxolimab in advanced cancers. Study-level background: Participants averaged approximately 61 years of age (range roughly 23 to 79) and were less than 85% male. Three dose-escalation patients had partial responses: one with hepatocellular carcinoma and two with cutaneous melanoma.

The table came from immunoSEQ multiplex PCR; TCRdb's copy has only in-frame clones and leaves some out. The sample contains some 65,000 clones, around 90% of which appear only once. The length of the CDR3 is 14 residues. V was shortened by 5 bases and J by 1 base, with 11 bases between the two germline ends. From germline, CDR1 is MNHEY and CDR2 SVGAGI. The TCR sequence derives from an adult with an advanced solid tumor such as melanoma, head and neck, liver or kidney cancer. The starting material was CD4+ or CD8+ T cells sorted from blood, obtained in a trial of the OX40 agonist ivuxolimab. The chain couples TRBV6-5 to TRBJ2-5; D is unclear. CDR3 residues: CASSDMWSQETQYF. Written as DNA, the CDR3 is TGTGCCAGCAGTGACATGTGGTCCCAAGAGACCCAGTACTTC.